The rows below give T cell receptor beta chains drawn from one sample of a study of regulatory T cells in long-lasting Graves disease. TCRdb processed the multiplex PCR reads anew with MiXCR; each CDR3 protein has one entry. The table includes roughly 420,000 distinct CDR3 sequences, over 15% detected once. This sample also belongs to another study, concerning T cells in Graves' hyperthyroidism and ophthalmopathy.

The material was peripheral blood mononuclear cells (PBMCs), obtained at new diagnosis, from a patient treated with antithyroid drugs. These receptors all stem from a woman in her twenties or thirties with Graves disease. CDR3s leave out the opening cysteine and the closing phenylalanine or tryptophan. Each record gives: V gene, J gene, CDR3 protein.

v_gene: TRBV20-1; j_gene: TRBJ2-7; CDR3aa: SAIGERVGYEQY
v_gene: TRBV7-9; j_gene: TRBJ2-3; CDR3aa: ASPGASGSTDTQY
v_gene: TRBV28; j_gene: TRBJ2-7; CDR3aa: ASSLWGTSGILYEQY
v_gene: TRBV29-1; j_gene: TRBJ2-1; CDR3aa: SVEGIVSNEQF
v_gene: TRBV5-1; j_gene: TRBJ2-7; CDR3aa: ASSNLAGAPYEQY
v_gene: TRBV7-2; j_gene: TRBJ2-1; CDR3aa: ASSSGLAGGPWNEQF
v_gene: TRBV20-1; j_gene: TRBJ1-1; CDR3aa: SARSGAPNTEAF
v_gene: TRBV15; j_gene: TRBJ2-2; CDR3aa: ATGTSGANTGELF
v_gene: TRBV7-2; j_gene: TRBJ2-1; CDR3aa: ASSLGTSATNGQF
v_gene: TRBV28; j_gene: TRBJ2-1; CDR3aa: ASSRMGTSAGDEQF
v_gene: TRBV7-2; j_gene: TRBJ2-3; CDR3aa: ASSFSPRKGDTQY
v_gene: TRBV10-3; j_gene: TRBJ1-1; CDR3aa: AISLETGNTEAF
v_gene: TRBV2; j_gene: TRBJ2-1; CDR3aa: ASSGATGSSYNEQF
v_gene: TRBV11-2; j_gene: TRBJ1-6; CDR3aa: ASSSYRNSPLH
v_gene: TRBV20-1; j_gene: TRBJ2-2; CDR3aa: SARDRAPAGELF
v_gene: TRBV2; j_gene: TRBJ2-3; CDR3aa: ASRKNSLAGAIADTQY
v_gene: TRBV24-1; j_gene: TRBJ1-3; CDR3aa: ATTGDSGNTIY
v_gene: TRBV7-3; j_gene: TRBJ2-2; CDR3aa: ASSFMAGGPSGELF
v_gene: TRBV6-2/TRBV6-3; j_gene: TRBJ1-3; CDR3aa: ASSELQGSSGNTIY
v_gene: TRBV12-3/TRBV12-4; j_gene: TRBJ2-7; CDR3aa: ASRRDSYEQY
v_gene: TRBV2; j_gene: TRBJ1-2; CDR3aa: ASSDRGDYGYT
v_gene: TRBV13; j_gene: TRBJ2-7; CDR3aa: ASSFPGEGYEQY
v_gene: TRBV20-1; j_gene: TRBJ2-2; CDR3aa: SAPWGEANTGELF